This is a list of T cell receptor delta chains from one sample in a study of Vδ1+ human thymocytes. TCRdb fed the multiplex PCR reads to CATT. The sample shows tens of thousands of delta-chain clones, more than 15% of them seen only once. Sequences were obtained from Vdelta1+ gamma-delta thymocytes from the thymus. The receptors stem from a boy younger than two who had congenital heart surgery. The CDR3 runs from the conserved cysteine through the conserved F or W. The D gene is left open where the match is weak. The size entry is marked missing in some rows and otherwise reads once, few, many or a size class.

V gene,D gene,clone size,J gene,CDR3 DNA,CDR3 protein
TRDV1,-,few,TRDJ1,TGTGCTCTTGGGGAGCTTCCGCCATTGCTCCGAAGGATCACCGATAAACTCATCTTT,CALGELPPLLRRITDKLIF
TRDV1,-,-,TRDJ1,TGTGCTCTTGGGGAGTTGTTCCTACCCAGCTACTGGGGATCCTGGGGGACCGATAAACTCATCTTT,CALGELFLPSYWGSWGTDKLIF
TRDV1,TRDD3,once,TRDJ1,TGTGCTCTTGGGGAGTCAGTGGGGGATACAGGGTACACCGATAAACTCATCTTT,CALGESVGDTGYTDKLIF
TRDV1,TRDD3,-,TRDJ1,TGTGCTCTTGGGGAACTAACCTCCGGGGGGGGATACGCAGGCGATAAACTCATCTTT,CALGELTSGGGYAGDKLIF
TRDV1,TRDD3,-,TRDJ1,TGTGCTCTTGGGGACCGCCCTTTCTTCCTCGGGGGATATGAAACCGATAAACTCATCTTT,CALGDRPFFLGGYETDKLIF
TRDV1,TRDD3,-,TRDJ1,TGTGCTCTTGGGACCCGGAGGTATCCTAATCCCTGGGGGACTAAACTCATCTTT,CALGTRRYPNPWGTKLIF
TRDV1,-,-,TRDJ1,TGTGCTCTTGGGGAAGTGGGACACCCTAGGGCACCTTGGGGATCCGCGTCTCGATCCGATAAACTCATCTTT,CALGEVGHPRAPWGSASRSDKLIF
TRDV1,-,-,TRDJ1,TGTGCTCTTGGGGACCTCGAAGGGGGCGGGCTGGGGACCCACACCGATAAACTCATCTTT,CALGDLEGGGLGTHTDKLIF
TRDV1,-,few,TRDJ1,TGTGCTCTTGGGGAACTCCTAGCAAGGGGGAAGTTTACCGATAAACTCATCTTT,CALGELLARGKFTDKLIF
TRDV1,TRDD3,few,TRDJ1,TGTGCTCTTGGGGCAACTGTGGTTTACGCTTTACTGGGGGCGATTTACACCGATAAACTCATCTTT,CALGATVVYALLGAIYTDKLIF
TRDV1,-,-,TRDJ1,TGTGCTCTTGGGGATCATCACACCGATAAACTCATCTTT,CALGDHHTDKLIF
TRDV1,TRDD3,-,TRDJ1,TGTGCTCTTGGACGCTTTCGCCTACTGGGGGATTGGGGATACACCGATAAACTCATCTTT,CALGRFRLLGDWGYTDKLIF
TRDV1,TRDD3,-,TRDJ1,TGTGCTCTTGGGGAACGGCCCCTCGGGGGGGGATACCTGGACACCGATAAACTCATCTTT,CALGERPLGGGYLDTDKLIF
TRDV1,-,few,TRDJ1,TGTGCTCTTGGGGAACCTTATCCTACCCCCGATAAACTCATCTTT,CALGEPYPTPDKLIF
TRDV1,-,-,TRDJ1,TGTGCTCTTGGGGAAGGTAGTCGACCTCCTACAGGTGTGGGGGCCCCGTACACCGATAAACTCATCTTT,CALGEGSRPPTGVGAPYTDKLIF
TRDV1,TRDD3,few,TRDJ1,TGTGCTCTTGGGGAAGTCGTCTCTGGGGGATACTTGGGAAACACCGATAAACTCATCTTT,CALGEVVSGGYLGNTDKLIF
TRDV1,TRDD2,-,TRDJ1,TGTGCTCTTGGGGACCTACTCCTTCCTACGTACGGGATGGGGGTTAATCGGCTCATCTTT,CALGDLLLPTYGMGVNRLIF
TRDV1,-,few,TRDJ1,TGTGCTCTTGGGGGTATACTATCCTTAAACCGGGACACCGATAAACTCATCTTT,CALGGILSLNRDTDKLIF
TRDV1,-,few,TRDJ1,TGTGCTCTTGGGGAACTACTGGTATCGCCCCGGGGTAAACTCATCTTT,CALGELLVSPRGKLIF
TRDV1,TRDD3,few,TRDJ1,TGTGCTCTTGGGGAAGATATCCTACACCCTCTGGGTGGGGGATATAGAAGGGTGTACACCGATAAACTCATCTTT,CALGEDILHPLGGGYRRVYTDKLIF
TRDV1,-,-,TRDJ1,TGTGCTCTTGGGGAAGGGCTGGGACTCATCTTT,CALGEGLGLIF
TRDV1,TRDD2,-,TRDJ1,TGTGCTCTTGGGAGGAGCTCCACCCGACCCTTCCTCGGGGGGTACACCGATAAACTCATCTTT,CALGRSSTRPFLGGYTDKLIF
TRDV1,TRDD3,few,TRDJ1,TGTGCTCTTGGGGAACTAGCCGAATCTTCCTGTTGCTGGGGGATATGGCGATCCGATAAACTCATCTTT,CALGELAESSCCWGIWRSDKLIF
TRDV1,-,-,TRDJ1,TGTGCTCTTGGGGAAGACCTCGGTAGGATACCACTCGCCTTGTACACCGATAAACTCATCTTT,CALGEDLGRIPLALYTDKLIF
TRDV1,TRDD3,-,TRDJ1,TGTGCTCTTGGGGAACGATGTGAACTGGGGGATATGGTGAACACCGATAAACTCATCTTT,CALGERCELGDMVNTDKLIF
TRDV1,TRDD3,-,TRDJ1,TGTGCTCTTGGGGAAACTAGATCTCCTACTGGGGGATACGCGAAAGGGACCGATAAACTCATCTTT,CALGETRSPTGGYAKGTDKLIF